This T cell receptor beta chain emerged from a study of blood T cell repertoires in COVID-19. About the research overall: Spain, Italy and the United States supplied samples that represented acute and convalescent COVID-19. Sources were T cells, B-cell-depleted T cells, or PBMCs; the material itself was cDNA or gDNA.

Sequencing used immunoSEQ multiplex PCR; TCRdb keeps in-frame clones, though not all of them. Here the sample spans around 36,000 clones, approximately 85% being singletons. Trimming removed 3 bases from V and 4 bases from J, with 7 bases in between. The CDR3 runs 12 residues. This chain links TRBV12-3 or TRBV12-4 with TRBJ2-7; no clear D gene. This clonotype was sampled from a man in his sixties with acute or convalescent COVID-19. Sequenced: peripheral blood. The CDR3 DNA follows: TGTGCCAGCAGTTTTGGCGGATACGAGCAGTACTTC. Its protein product is CASSFGGYEQYF.